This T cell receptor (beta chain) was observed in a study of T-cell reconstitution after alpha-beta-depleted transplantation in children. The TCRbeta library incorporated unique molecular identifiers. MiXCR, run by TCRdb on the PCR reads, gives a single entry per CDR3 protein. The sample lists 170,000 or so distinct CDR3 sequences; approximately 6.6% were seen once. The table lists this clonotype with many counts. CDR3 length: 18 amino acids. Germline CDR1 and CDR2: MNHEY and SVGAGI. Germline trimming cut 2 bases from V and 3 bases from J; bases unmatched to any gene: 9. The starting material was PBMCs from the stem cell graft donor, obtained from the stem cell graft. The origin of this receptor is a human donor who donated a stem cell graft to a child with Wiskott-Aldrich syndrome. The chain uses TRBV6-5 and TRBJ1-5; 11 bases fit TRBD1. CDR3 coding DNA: TGTGCCAGCAGTTACCCGGGACAGGGGGAGGGCTTCAATCAGCCCCAGCATTTT. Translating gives CASSYPGQGEGFNQPQHF.